The 18 T cell receptor beta chains presented below share a single source sample, sequenced in a study of T cells after yellow fever vaccination. TCRdb reprocessed the 5' RACE reads via MiXCR and lists one record per CDR3 protein. This sample has under 300,000 distinct CDR3 sequences, with about 7% found just once. The sequenced sample was CD4+ T cells sorted from PBMCs, obtained 15 days after the yellow fever booster vaccination. The receptor set was obtained from a man aged 30 to 39 who received the YFV17D yellow fever vaccine.

The J gene is TRBJ2-5, the V gene TRBV7-2; no definite D call. Germline CDR1 is SGHTA and CDR2 is FQGNSA. The CDR3 spans 17 residues. Deletions cut 1 base from V and 1 base from J, with 16 bases between. The CDR3 DNA is TGTGCCAGCAGCTTAGTAGCCGCCCATGGTCCCCAAGAGACCCAGTACTTC. Amino acids: CASSLVAAHGPQETQYF.

The chain employs TRBV29-1 and TRBJ2-7, with TRBD2 matching over 8 bases. After removal of 3 bases from V and 1 base from J, the junction contained 5 bases not matched to a gene. Germline CDR1 reads SQVTM; CDR2 reads ANQGSEA. The CDR3 sequence is 14 residues long. The CDR3: CSVEAASGSYEQYF. For the CDR3, the DNA is TGCAGCGTTGAGGCGGCTAGCGGGTCCTACGAGCAGTACTTC.

The chain employs TRBV20-1 and TRBJ1-2; the D gene is possibly TRBD1 (5 bases). The CDR3 has 14 amino acids. CDR1 DFQATT and CDR2 SNEGSKA come from the germline V gene (reference sequence). V was clipped by 1 base and J by 2 bases, with 11 bases between them. CDR3 in amino acids: CSARVGGANYGYTF. The CDR3 coding sequence is TGCAGTGCTAGAGTCGGAGGGGCCAACTATGGCTACACCTTC.

This clonotype was counted a few times. The rearrangement joins TRBV5-1 to TRBJ2-2; TRBD1 is a possible D gene (6 bases). The ends were cut back, 6 bases at V and 1 base at J, with 7 bases in the middle. Germline values: CDR1 SGHRS, CDR2 YFSETQ. CDR3 size: 13 residues. CDR3 bases: TGCGCCAGCACGGGACAGAACACCGGGGAGCTGTTTTTT. It codes for CASTGQNTGELFF. Variable domain in full (rest from reference TRBV5-1 and TRBJ2-2): KAGVTQTPRYLIKTRGQQVTLSCSPISGHRSVSWYQQTPGQGLQFLFEYFSETQRNKGNFPGRFSGRQFSNSRSEMNVSTLELGDSALYLCASTGQNTGELFFGEGSRLTVL.

Ten or more counts support this clonotype. The chain recombines TRBV28 with TRBJ1-4, with D uncertain. Germline lookup yields CDR1 MDHEN and CDR2 SYDVKM. V lost 6 bases and J lost 7, with 9 bases in between. There are 12 residues in the CDR3. The CDR3 coding sequence is TGTGCCAGCAGCCACCGGGTTGAAAAACTGTTTTTT. As protein: CASSHRVEKLFF.

For this clonotype: A read error may account for a junction end that differs from germline. The rearrangement links TRBV3-1 to TRBJ1-1, with D unresolved. This CDR3 is 16 amino acids long. The V gene's germline CDR1 is LGHDT and CDR2 YNNKEL (reference sequence). The CDR3 here is CASSLKGDLRNTETFF. Here the CDR3 DNA reads TGTGCCAGCAGCCTCAAGGGTGACCTCAGGAACACTGAAACTTTCTTT.

The sample holds many counts of this clonotype. This sequence joins TRBV7-6 and TRBJ2-1; possibly TRBD1 for D (6 bases). The V end was cut by 4 bases, the J end by 7 bases, with 11 bases between. The CDR3 loop spans 13 amino acids. Germline V gene sequence: CDR1 SGHVS, CDR2 FNYEAQ. The CDR3 is CASSYRAGNEQFF. The CDR3 bases are TGTGCCAGCAGCTACAGGGCCGGTAATGAGCAGTTCTTC.

This clonotype was seen at least ten times. The chain has TRBV3-1 and TRBJ2-7; D ambiguous. CDR1 LGHDT and CDR2 YNNKEL come from the germline V gene (reference sequence). Trimming took 5 bases from V and 7 from J, leaving 9 bases between them. This CDR3 region has 11 residues. Here the CDR3 DNA reads TGTGCCAGCAGCTCCGTGGGGGAGCAGTACTTC. This codes for CASSSVGEQYF.

The chain combines TRBV7-7 with TRBJ2-1; 7 nucleotides line up with TRBD2. Germline values: CDR1 SSHAT, CDR2 FNYEAQ (reference sequence). With V trimmed by 0 bases and J by 9 bases, 2 bases remained unmatched. This CDR3 comprises 13 residues. This CDR3 reads CASSLAAGVEQFF. CDR3 nucleotides: TGTGCCAGCAGCTTAGCTGCGGGAGTTGAGCAGTTCTTC.

Many counts were recorded for this clonotype. The chain employs TRBV2 and TRBJ2-1; TRBD2 matches at 10 bases. Germline values: CDR1 SNHLY, CDR2 FYNNEI. The trim removed 10 bases at V and 6 bases at J, leaving 12 bases unmatched. This CDR3 has 15 amino acids. In nucleotides, the CDR3 is TGTGCCACCCGCCCAGGAGCGGGAGGGCCCAATGAGCAGTTCTTC. Translated: CATRPGAGGPNEQFF.

The table lists this clonotype with a few counts. V usage is TRBV24-1 and J usage is TRBJ2-1; no reliable D call. V was cut by 5 bases and J by 0 bases, with 4 bases left in between. CDR1 and CDR2 (germline): KGHDR, SFDVKD. This CDR3 region has 13 residues. The CDR3 sequence: CATSVPSYNEQFF. The CDR3 bases are TGTGCCACCAGTGTTCCCTCCTACAATGAGCAGTTCTTC.

V gene TRBV30 combines with J gene TRBJ2-3, with TRBD2 identical over 7 bases. Germline lookup yields CDR1 GTSNPN and CDR2 SVGIG (reference sequence). V gave up 3 bases and J gave up 2 bases; unmatched junction bases: 8. CDR3 size: 15 residues. CDR3 protein: CAWRYGDYPTDTQYF. In DNA form, the CDR3 reads TGTGCCTGGAGGTACGGGGACTACCCCACAGATACGCAGTATTTT.

This clonotype has at least ten counts. As DNA, the CDR3 is TGTGCCAGCAGCTTAGGCCGGACACCATACACAGATACGCAGTATTTT. Encoded protein: CASSLGRTPYTDTQYF. The chain is built from TRBV7-8 and TRBJ2-3; the D gene is possibly TRBD1 (5 bases). This CDR3 contains 16 residues. Between the trimmed V and J ends, which lost 1 base and 2 bases, there was a span of 13 bases. The germline V gene has CDR1 SGHVS and CDR2 FQNEAQ.

CDR3 sequence (DNA): TGTGCCAGCAGCTTAGCTCTAGCGGGGGCGTACAATGAGCAGTTCTTC. This sequence encodes CASSLALAGAYNEQFF. This rearrangement joins TRBV7-2 to TRBJ2-1, with 10 bases lining up with TRBD2. The CDR3 has 16 amino acids. From germline, CDR1 is SGHTA and CDR2 FQGNSA. Unmatched junction bases numbered 3, after V lost 0 bases and J lost 4 bases. The full variable domain, rest sourced from reference TRBV7-2 and TRBJ2-1, is GAGVSQSPSNKVTEKGKDVELRCDPISGHTALYWYRQSLGQGLEFLIYFQGNSAPDKSGLPSDRFSAERTGGSVSTLTIQRTQQEDSAVYLCASSLALAGAYNEQFFGPGTRLTVL.

This clonotype was detected ten times or more. The rearrangement uses TRBV7-2 and TRBJ2-7, with 11 bases aligning to TRBD2. The CDR3 length is 13 residues. Unmatched junction bases numbered 1, after V lost 3 bases and J lost 6 bases. Germline V lookup: CDR1 SGHTA, CDR2 FQGNSA. For the CDR3, the DNA is TGTGCCAGCAGCTTTGGGACTAGCGGCGAGCAGTACTTC. This encodes CASSFGTSGEQYF. Together with reference TRBV7-2 and TRBJ2-7, the CDR3 gives the full variable domain: GAGVSQSPSNKVTEKGKDVELRCDPISGHTALYWYRQSLGQGLEFLIYFQGNSAPDKSGLPSDRFSAERTGGSVSTLTIQRTQQEDSAVYLCASSFGTSGEQYFGPGTRLTVT.

This clonotype was counted at least ten times. This chain connects TRBV20-1 to TRBJ2-1; 10 nucleotides match TRBD2. The length of the CDR3 is 14 residues. Looked up from germline, CDR1 is DFQATT and CDR2 is SNEGSKA (reference sequence). Trimming took 5 bases from V and 9 from J; bases not matched to a gene: 10. The CDR3, as DNA: TGCAGTGCTGCCCATAGCGGGAGGAATTTTGAGCAGTTCTTC. This translates into CSAAHSGRNFEQFF.

This clonotype has more than one count but fewer than ten. The chain uses TRBV25-1 and TRBJ1-2, with D uncertain. The CDR3 totals 12 residues. Germline CDR1 and CDR2: MGHDK and SYGVNS. V was shortened by 2 bases and J by 4 bases, with 5 bases between the two germline ends. The CDR3 coding sequence is TGTGCCAGCAGTGAAGTACTCTATGGCTACACCTTC. It codes for CASSEVLYGYTF.

The chain employs TRBV7-2 and TRBJ2-5, with 7 bases fitting TRBD2. CDR1 SGHTA and CDR2 FQGNSA come from the germline V gene. This CDR3 region has 13 residues. V shed 5 bases, J shed 2 bases, and the junction held 2 bases outside the gene matches. The CDR3 sequence: CASSMGGQETQYF. CDR3 sequence (DNA): TGTGCCAGCAGCATGGGGGGGCAAGAGACCCAGTACTTC.